This T cell receptor (beta chain) was captured by sequencing in a study of blood T cells in healthy people across ages. Germline V gene sequence: CDR1 MGHRA, CDR2 YSYEKL. The CDR3 totals 16 residues. With V trimmed by 1 base and J by 8 bases, 8 bases remained unmatched. General observations from the study: Long-lived and aged donors differed, with more naive CD4+ cells and higher diversity in the long-lived.

PCR was performed a second time for roughly 7 to 11 cycles using a sample-barcoded 5' primer and a J-beta primer mix. TCRdb re-analysed the 5' RACE reads in MiXCR, keeping a single row per CDR3 protein. The sample includes approximately 700,000 distinct CDR3 sequences, roughly 32% of them seen just once. A word on this clonotype: Its antigen is unidentified.

The receptor was derived from a woman aged 80 or older in good health. The chain links TRBV4-1 to TRBJ2-1; 10 positions agree with TRBD2. Sample: blood. CDR3 sequence reads: CASSQGGASGSDEQFF. CDR3 DNA sequence: TGCGCCAGCAGCCAAGGCGGGGCTAGCGGGAGCGATGAGCAGTTCTTC.